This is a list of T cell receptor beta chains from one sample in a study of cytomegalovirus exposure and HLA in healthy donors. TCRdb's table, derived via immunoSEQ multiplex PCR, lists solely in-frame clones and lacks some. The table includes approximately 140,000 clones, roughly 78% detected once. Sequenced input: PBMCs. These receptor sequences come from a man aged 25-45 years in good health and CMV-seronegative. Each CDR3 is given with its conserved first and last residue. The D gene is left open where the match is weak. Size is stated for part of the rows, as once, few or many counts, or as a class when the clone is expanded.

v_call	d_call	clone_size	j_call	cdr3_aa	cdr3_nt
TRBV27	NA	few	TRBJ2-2	CASSSTRVPGELFF	TGTGCCAGCAGTTCGACTAGGGTACCCGGGGAGCTGTTTTTT
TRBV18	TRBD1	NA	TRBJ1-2	CASVPGQGLYGYTF	TGTGCCAGCGTCCCGGGACAGGGGCTCTATGGCTACACCTTC
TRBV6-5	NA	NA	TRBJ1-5	CASSYDAGDNQPQNF	TGTGCCAGCAGTTACGACGCAGGGGACAATCAGCCCCAGAATTTT
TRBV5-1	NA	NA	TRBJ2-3	CASSPAMRSDTQYF	TGCGCCAGCAGCCCAGCAATGAGGTCAGATACGCAGTATTTT
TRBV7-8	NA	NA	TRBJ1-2	CASSLATEANYGYTF	TGTGCCAGCAGCTTAGCGACTGAAGCTAACTATGGCTACACCTTC
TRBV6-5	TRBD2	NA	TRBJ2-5	CASSYSSGTTETQYF	TGTGCCAGCAGTTACTCTTCTGGGACTACAGAGACCCAGTACTTC
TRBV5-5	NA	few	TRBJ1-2	CASSLAGYDYGYTF	TGTGCCAGCAGCTTGGCGGGGTACGACTATGGCTACACCTTC
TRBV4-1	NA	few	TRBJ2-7	CASSQRLDSYEQYF	TGCGCCAGCAGCCAACGACTGGACTCCTACGAGCAGTACTTC
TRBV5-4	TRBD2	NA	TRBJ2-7	CASSSIPGGRSYEQYF	TGTGCCAGCAGCTCAATCCCGGGAGGTCGGTCCTACGAGCAGTACTTC
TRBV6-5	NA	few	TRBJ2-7	CASSQGFGIYEQYF	TGTGCCAGCAGTCAGGGCTTCGGAATTTACGAGCAGTACTTC
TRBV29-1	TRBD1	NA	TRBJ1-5	CSVTYGTGENQPQHF	TGCAGCGTTACCTACGGGACAGGAGAAAATCAGCCCCAGCATTTT
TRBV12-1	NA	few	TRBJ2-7	CARWDSYEQYF	TGTGCCAGATGGGACAGTTACGAGCAGTACTTC
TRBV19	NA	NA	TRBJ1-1	CASSLGGMSTEAFF	TGTGCCAGTAGTCTCGGGGGGATGAGCACTGAAGCTTTCTTT
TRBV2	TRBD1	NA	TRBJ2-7	CASRVAGQGSNEQYF	TGTGCCAGCAGGGTCGCAGGACAGGGGTCCAACGAGCAGTACTTC
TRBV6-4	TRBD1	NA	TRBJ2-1	CASSETQGAGEQFF	TGTGCCAGCAGTGAAACCCAGGGGGCGGGTGAGCAGTTCTTC
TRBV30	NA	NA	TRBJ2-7	CAWSGGGTPRYEQYF	TGTGCCTGGAGTGGTGGGGGGACCCCTCGCTACGAGCAGTACTTC
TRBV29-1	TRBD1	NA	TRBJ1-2	CSAWRTGANYGYTF	TGCAGCGCCTGGAGGACAGGGGCTAACTATGGCTACACCTTC
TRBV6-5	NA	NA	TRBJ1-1	CASSLLGAEAFF	TGTGCCAGCAGCCTCTTGGGAGCTGAAGCTTTCTTT
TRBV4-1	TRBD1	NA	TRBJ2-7	CASSPGGTNEQYF	TGCGCCAGCAGCCCAGGGGGCACCAACGAGCAGTACTTC
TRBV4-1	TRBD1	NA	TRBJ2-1	CASSNFRDSHNEQFF	TGCGCCAGCAGCAATTTCCGGGACAGCCACAATGAGCAGTTCTTC
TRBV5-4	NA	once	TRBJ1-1	CASSLEGGGTEAFF	TGTGCCAGCAGCTTGGAGGGGGGGGGCACTGAAGCTTTCTTT
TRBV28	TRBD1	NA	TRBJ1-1	CASSLTGARRKMNTEAFF	TGTGCCAGCAGTTTAACAGGGGCACGGCGGAAGATGAACACTGAAGCTTTCTTT
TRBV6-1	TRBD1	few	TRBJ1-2	CASSERGVVTGENGYTF	TGTGCCAGCAGTGAAAGGGGGGTGGTGACAGGGGAGAATGGCTACACCTTC
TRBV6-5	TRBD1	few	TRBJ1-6	CASRRTSRQGTLHF	TGTGCCAGCAGACGCACATCTCGACAGGGCACCCTCCACTTT
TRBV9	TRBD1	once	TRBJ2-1	CASSVGARQGDEDEQFF	TGTGCCAGCAGCGTAGGGGCGAGACAGGGGGACGAGGATGAGCAGTTCTTC
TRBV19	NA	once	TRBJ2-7	CASSPGAGEFPYEQYF	TGTGCCAGTAGTCCAGGGGCAGGGGAGTTTCCCTACGAGCAGTACTTC
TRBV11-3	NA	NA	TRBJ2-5	CASSLSRTQYF	TGTGCCAGCAGCTTATCTAGGACCCAGTACTTC
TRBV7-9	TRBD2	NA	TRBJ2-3	CASSFRGGRDTQYF	TGTGCCAGCAGCTTTCGGGGGGGCCGAGATACGCAGTATTTT
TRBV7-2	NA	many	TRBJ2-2	CASSLVAGMNTGELFF	TGTGCCAGCAGCTTAGTGGCAGGGATGAACACCGGGGAGCTGTTTTTT
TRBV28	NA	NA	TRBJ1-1	CASSSTGRGTEAFF	TGTGCCAGCAGTTCCACAGGGCGGGGGACTGAAGCTTTCTTT
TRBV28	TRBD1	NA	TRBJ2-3	CASTSGQVHTDTQYF	TGTGCCAGCACCTCCGGACAGGTCCACACAGATACGCAGTATTTT
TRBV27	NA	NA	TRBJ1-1	CASSYDRRYTEAFF	TGTGCCAGCAGTTACGACAGAAGGTACACTGAAGCTTTCTTT
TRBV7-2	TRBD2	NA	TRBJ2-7	CASSSGLAGAWEQYF	TGTGCCAGCAGCTCCGGACTAGCGGGGGCCTGGGAGCAGTACTTC
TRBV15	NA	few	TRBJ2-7	CATSRDYGQGRPYEQYF	TGTGCCACCAGCAGAGATTATGGGCAGGGTAGGCCCTACGAGCAGTACTTC
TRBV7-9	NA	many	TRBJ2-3	CASRELADTQYF	TGTGCCAGCAGAGAACTAGCAGATACGCAGTATTTT
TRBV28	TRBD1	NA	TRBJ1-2	CASSRQGAGYTF	TGTGCCAGCAGTAGACAGGGGGCAGGCTACACCTTC
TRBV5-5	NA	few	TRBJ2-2	CASSSRGGTDLTGELFF	TGTGCCAGCAGTTCCAGAGGAGGGACAGACCTCACCGGGGAGCTGTTTTTT
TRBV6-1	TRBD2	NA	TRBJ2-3	CASSPAGGVTDTQYF	TGTGCCAGCAGCCCAGCGGGGGGCGTCACAGATACGCAGTATTTT
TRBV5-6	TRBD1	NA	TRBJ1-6	CASSPYGTGGRNSPLHF	TGTGCCAGCAGCCCCTACGGGACAGGCGGTCGGAATTCACCCCTCCACTTT
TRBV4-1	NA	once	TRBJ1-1	CASSPENRDTEAFF	TGCGCCAGCAGCCCTGAAAACAGGGACACTGAAGCTTTCTTT
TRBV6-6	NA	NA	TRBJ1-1	CASSSPDGAMNTEAFF	TGTGCCAGCAGCTCTCCCGATGGGGCCATGAACACTGAAGCTTTCTTT
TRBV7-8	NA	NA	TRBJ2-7	CASSLEQGGSYEQYF	TGTGCCAGCAGCTTAGAACAGGGGGGGTCCTACGAGCAGTACTTC
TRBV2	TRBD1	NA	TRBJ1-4	CASSGGQGGKLFF	TGTGCCAGCAGTGGGGGACAGGGGGGAAAACTGTTTTTT
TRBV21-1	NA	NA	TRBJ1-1	CASSKALVRGKNTEAFF	TGTGCCAGCAGCAAAGCGCTAGTGCGAGGGAAGAACACTGAAGCTTTCTTT
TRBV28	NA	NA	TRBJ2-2	CASSSPTGMGWVTGELFF	TGTGCCAGCAGTTCTCCTACAGGGATGGGTTGGGTCACCGGGGAGCTGTTTTTT
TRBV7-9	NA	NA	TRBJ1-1	CASGNLNTEAFF	TGTGCCAGCGGCAACCTGAACACTGAAGCTTTCTTT
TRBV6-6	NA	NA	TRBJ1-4	CASRPSSGPEKLFF	TGTGCCAGCAGACCCTCCTCAGGGCCGGAAAAACTGTTTTTT